This T cell receptor (beta chain) was observed in a study of PD-1 blockade in mismatch repair-deficient tumors. As for this clone: Its antigen remains unknown.

Germline V gene sequence: CDR1 MDHEN, CDR2 SYDVKM. The CDR3 is made up of 15 amino acids. Trimming at V came to 6 bases and at J to 3 bases, leaving 10 bases not matched to a gene. Repertoires were generated with immunoSEQ multiplex PCR, while TCRdb's copy carries only in-frame clones and drops some. This sample carries some 14,000 clones, approximately 80% of them seen once, and the ten largest clones take about 22%. The time point was: 10-day in vitro stimulation with candidate neoantigen peptide 4. PCR or immunohistochemistry showed mismatch repair deficiency in every enrolled patient. TCR sequencing covered a few patients who responded to pembrolizumab. Cells were stimulated around 9 days with each of roughly seven ELISpot-reactive neoantigens.

J is TRBJ2-7 and V is TRBV28, with 8 bases identical to TRBD1. The TCR was taken from an adult with mismatch repair-deficient cancer. Sequences were derived from cells cultured in vitro, sampled from a patient treated with pembrolizumab. CDR3 residues: CASSPETGDVYEQYF. CDR3 sequence (DNA): TGTGCCAGCAGCCCCGAGACAGGGGACGTCTACGAGCAGTACTTC. Together with reference TRBV28 and TRBJ2-7, the CDR3 gives the full variable domain: DVKVTQSSRYLVKRTGEKVFLECVQDMDHENMFWYRQDPGLGLRLIYFSYDVKMKEKGDIPEGYSVSREKKERFSLILESASTNQTSMYLCASSPETGDVYEQYFGPGTRLTVT.